Listed below are T cell receptor beta chains from one sample, sequenced in a study of T cells in Graves' hyperthyroidism and ophthalmopathy. TCRdb analysed the multiplex PCR reads with MiXCR anew, one entry per CDR3 protein. Among about 530,000 distinct CDR3 sequences, 15% to 20% were seen once, and the ten largest hold 15% to 20%. The sequenced sample was blood. These receptors were collected from a woman aged 18-35 years with Graves' ophthalmopathy. Each CDR3 is given with its conserved first and last residue.

v_call	j_call	cdr3_aa
TRBV28	TRBJ1-1	CASLSGQGVTEAFF
TRBV2	TRBJ1-1	CASSELTEAFF
TRBV7-9	TRBJ2-7	CASSLDRRDWEQYF
TRBV28	TRBJ2-1	CASSFGQREDNEQFF
TRBV6-2/TRBV6-3	TRBJ1-1	CASSYSRAGGASAFF
TRBV20-1	TRBJ2-1	CSAHKTSGGQYNEQFF
TRBV2	TRBJ2-5	CASSREALQETQYF
TRBV5-1	TRBJ2-3	CASSSETSGGTDTQYF
TRBV6-1	TRBJ1-5	CASSRIPTGQSNQPQHF
TRBV12-3/TRBV12-4	TRBJ1-2	CASSLTRTGIVGYTF
TRBV20-1	TRBJ1-2	CSARDTRVVANYGYTF
TRBV11-2	TRBJ2-1	CASSLGVSANYNEQFF
TRBV9	TRBJ2-3	CASSERGGEGTDTQYF
TRBV28	TRBJ1-1	CASSTTGRGTEAFF
TRBV20-1	TRBJ2-3	CSAGGLAESTDTQYF
TRBV7-2	TRBJ2-3	CASSLDEGGISTDTQYF
TRBV5-1	TRBJ2-6	CASSFHGLVSGGGSGANVLTF
TRBV28	TRBJ2-7	CASSSAGTGTLYEQYF
TRBV30	TRBJ2-3	CAWAIGRTPTDTQYF
TRBV2	TRBJ1-4	CATNRDRSEKLFF
TRBV19	TRBJ1-1	CASSKIRDRRNTEAFF
TRBV19	TRBJ1-5	CASSNSGVAQISNQPQHF
TRBV3-1	TRBJ2-1	CASSRSAENEQFF
TRBV19	TRBJ1-2	CASRDSNGYTF
TRBV5-6	TRBJ1-4	CASSLAEQTTNEKLFF
TRBV25-1	TRBJ1-1	CASQRESTEAFF
TRBV29-1	TRBJ1-1	CSVERVQNTEAFF
TRBV27	TRBJ2-2	CASSFGGLEYTGELFF
TRBV20-1	TRBJ2-4	CSASTSGGRGYIQYF
TRBV20-1	TRBJ1-5	CSASTSKQPQHF
TRBV30	TRBJ1-4	CAWSAGGWEKLFF
TRBV27	TRBJ2-1	CASSLEGIVDEQFF
TRBV28	TRBJ2-1	CASRSSSLAAGNEQFF
TRBV3-1	TRBJ2-4	CASSPSGVAKNIQYF
TRBV6-1	TRBJ1-5	CASSSLTYGQKYSNQPQHF
TRBV3-1	TRBJ1-1	CASSLQGTVSEAFF
TRBV7-9	TRBJ1-6	CASSSRDRDSPLHF
TRBV12-5	TRBJ2-1	CASGLVVSGSWGEQFF
TRBV11-2	TRBJ2-7	CASSLTSGVIYEQYF
TRBV19	TRBJ1-5	CASSIGGMGNQPQHF
TRBV11-2	-	CASSPTSGPYNEQYF
TRBV6-1	TRBJ2-3	CASRGYQSTDTQYF
TRBV7-2	TRBJ2-3	CASSLASLAGGQDTQYF
TRBV28	TRBJ2-7	CASSHRQGEYEQYF
TRBV4-1	TRBJ2-2	CASSQANLVSTGELFF